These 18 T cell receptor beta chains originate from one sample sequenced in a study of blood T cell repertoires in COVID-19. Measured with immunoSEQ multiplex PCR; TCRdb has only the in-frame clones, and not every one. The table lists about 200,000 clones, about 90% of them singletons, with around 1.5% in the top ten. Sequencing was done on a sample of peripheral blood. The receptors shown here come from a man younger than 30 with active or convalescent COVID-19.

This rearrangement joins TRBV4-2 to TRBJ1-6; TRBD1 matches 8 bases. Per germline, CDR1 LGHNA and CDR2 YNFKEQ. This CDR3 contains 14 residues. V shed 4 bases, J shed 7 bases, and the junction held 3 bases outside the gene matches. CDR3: CASSPTGENSPLHF. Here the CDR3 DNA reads TGTGCCAGCAGCCCGACAGGGGAAAATTCACCCCTCCACTTT.

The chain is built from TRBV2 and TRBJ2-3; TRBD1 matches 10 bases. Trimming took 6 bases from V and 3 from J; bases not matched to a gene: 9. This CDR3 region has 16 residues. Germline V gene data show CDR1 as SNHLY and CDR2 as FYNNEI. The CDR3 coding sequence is TGTGCCAGCAGAGCCGACAGGGGGCCGGAGACAGATACGCAGTATTTT. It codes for CASRADRGPETDTQYF.

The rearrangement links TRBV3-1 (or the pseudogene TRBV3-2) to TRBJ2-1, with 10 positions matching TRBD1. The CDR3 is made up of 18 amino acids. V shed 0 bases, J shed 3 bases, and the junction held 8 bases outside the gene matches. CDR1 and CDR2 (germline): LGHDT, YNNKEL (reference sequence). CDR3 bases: TGTGCCAGCAGCCAAGAGTCGACAGGGGGCTACTACTACAATGAGCAGTTCTTC. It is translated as CASSQESTGGYYYNEQFF.

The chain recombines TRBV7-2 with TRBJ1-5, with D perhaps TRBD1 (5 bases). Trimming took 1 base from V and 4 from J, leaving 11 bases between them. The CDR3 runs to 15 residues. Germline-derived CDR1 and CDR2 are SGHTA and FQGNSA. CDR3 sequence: CASSLEQGRNQPQHF. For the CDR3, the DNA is TGTGCCAGCAGCTTAGAGCAGGGTCGGAATCAGCCCCAGCATTTT.

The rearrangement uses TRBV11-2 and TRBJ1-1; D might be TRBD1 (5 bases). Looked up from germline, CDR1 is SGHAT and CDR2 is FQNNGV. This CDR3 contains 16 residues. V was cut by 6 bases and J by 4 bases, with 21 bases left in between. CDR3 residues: CASRWWGGRSGTEAFF. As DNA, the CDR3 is TGTGCCAGCAGGTGGTGGGGGGGGAGGTCGGGCACTGAAGCTTTCTTT.

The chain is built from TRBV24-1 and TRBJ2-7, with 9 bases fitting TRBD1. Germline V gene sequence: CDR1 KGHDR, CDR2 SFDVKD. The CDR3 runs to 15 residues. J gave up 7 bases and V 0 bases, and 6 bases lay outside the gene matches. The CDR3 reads CATSDLGTGLDEQYF. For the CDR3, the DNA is TGTGCCACCAGTGATTTGGGGACAGGGCTTGATGAGCAGTACTTC.

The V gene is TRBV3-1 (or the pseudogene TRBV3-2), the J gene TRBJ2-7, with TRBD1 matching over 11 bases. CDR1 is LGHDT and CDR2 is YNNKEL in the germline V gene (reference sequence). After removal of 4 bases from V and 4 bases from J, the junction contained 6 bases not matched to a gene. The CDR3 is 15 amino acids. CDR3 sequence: CASSPGTGGFYEQYF. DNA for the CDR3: TGTGCCAGCAGCCCCGGGACAGGGGGATTTTACGAGCAGTACTTC.

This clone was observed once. The CDR3: CARSLITQLNTEAFF. DNA for the CDR3: TGTGCCAGAAGCTTAATCACACAGCTGAACACTGAAGCTTTCTTT. The chain combines TRBV7-5 with TRBJ1-1; the table calls TRBD1, which could not be checked here. TRBV7-5 is a pseudogene segment. The CDR3 is 15 amino acids.

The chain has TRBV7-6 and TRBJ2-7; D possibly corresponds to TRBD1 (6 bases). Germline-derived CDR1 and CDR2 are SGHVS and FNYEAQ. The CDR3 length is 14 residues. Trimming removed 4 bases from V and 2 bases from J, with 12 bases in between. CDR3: CASSSGSGAYEQYF. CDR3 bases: TGTGCCAGCAGCTCCGGTTCAGGGGCCTACGAGCAGTACTTC.

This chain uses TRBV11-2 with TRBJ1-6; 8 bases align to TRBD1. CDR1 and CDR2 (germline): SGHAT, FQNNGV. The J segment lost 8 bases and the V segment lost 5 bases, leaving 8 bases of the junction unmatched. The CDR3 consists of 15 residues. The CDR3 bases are TGTGCCAGCAGCCCGCGACAGGGGCCCTATTCACCCCTCCACTTT. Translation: CASSPRQGPYSPLHF.

In nucleotides, the CDR3 is TGCGCCAGCAGCTTGGATGGGGACAGGGTGGCAGATACGCAGTATTTT. Its translation is CASSLDGDRVADTQYF. J is TRBJ2-3 and V is TRBV5-1; TRBD1 matches 9 bases. The V gene's germline CDR1 is SGHRS and CDR2 YFSETQ. The ends lost 0 bases at V and 4 bases at J; junction bases unmatched: 6. The CDR3 has 16 amino acids.

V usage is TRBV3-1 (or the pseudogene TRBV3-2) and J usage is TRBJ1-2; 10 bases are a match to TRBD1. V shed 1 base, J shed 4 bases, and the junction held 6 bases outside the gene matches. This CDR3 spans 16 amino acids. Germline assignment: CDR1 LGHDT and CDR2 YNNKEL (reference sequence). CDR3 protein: CASSQVGTGDRYGYTF. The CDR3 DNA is TGTGCCAGCAGCCAAGTTGGGACAGGGGACCGCTATGGCTACACCTTC.

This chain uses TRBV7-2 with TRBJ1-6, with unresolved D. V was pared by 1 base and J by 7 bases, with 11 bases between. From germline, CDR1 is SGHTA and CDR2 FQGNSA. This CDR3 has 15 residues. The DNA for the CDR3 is TGTGCCAGCAGCTTAGACCCCGGACTCAATTCACCCCTCCACTTT. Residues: CASSLDPGLNSPLHF.

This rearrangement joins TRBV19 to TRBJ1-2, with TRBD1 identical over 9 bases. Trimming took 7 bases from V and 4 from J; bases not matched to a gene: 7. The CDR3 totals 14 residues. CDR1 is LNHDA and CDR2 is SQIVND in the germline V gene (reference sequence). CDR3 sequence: CASTPQGASYGYTF. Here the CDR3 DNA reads TGTGCCAGTACCCCACAGGGGGCGAGCTATGGCTACACCTTC. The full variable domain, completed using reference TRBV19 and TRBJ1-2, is DGGITQSPKYLFRKEGQNVTLSCEQNLNHDAMYWYRQDPGQGLRLIYYSQIVNDFQKGDIAEGYSVSREKKESFPLTVTSAQKNPTAFYLCASTPQGASYGYTFGSGTRLTVV.

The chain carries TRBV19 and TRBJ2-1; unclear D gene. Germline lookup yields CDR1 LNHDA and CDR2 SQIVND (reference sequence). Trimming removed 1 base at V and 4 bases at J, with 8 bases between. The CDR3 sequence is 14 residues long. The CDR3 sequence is CASSIATWYNEQFF. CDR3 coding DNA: TGTGCCAGTAGTATAGCGACTTGGTACAATGAGCAGTTCTTC.

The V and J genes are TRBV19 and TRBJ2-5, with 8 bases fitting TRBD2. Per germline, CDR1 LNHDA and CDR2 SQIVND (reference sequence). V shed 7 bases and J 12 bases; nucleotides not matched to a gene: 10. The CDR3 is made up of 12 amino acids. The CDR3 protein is CASKTTSGLEYF. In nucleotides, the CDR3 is TGTGCCAGTAAGACCACCTCGGGACTAGAGTACTTC.

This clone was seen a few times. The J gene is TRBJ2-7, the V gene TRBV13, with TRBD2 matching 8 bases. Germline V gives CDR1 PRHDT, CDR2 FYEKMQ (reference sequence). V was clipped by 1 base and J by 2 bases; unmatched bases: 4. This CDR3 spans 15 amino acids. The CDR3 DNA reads TGTGCCAGCAGCTTAGAGCGGGAGAGGCCCTACGAGCAGTACTTC. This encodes CASSLERERPYEQYF.

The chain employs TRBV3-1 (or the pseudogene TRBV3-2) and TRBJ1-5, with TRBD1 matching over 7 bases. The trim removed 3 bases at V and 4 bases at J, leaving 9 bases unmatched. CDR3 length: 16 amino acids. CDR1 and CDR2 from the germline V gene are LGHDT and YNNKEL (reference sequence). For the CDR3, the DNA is TGTGCCAGCAGCCACTCCCGGGACAGAAATAATCAGCCCCAGCATTTT. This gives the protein CASSHSRDRNNQPQHF.